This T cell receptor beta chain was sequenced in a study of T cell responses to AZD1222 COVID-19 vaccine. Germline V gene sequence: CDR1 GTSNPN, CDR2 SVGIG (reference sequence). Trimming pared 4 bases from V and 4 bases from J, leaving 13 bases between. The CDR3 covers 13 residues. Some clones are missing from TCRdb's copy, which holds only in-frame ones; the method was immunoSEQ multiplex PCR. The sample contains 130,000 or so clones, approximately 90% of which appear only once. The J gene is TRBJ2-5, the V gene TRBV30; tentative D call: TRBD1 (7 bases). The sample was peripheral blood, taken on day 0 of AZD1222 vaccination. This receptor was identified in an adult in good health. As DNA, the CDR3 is TGTGCCTGGATGGAGGGGGCGGGAGAGACCCAGTACTTC. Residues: CAWMEGAGETQYF.